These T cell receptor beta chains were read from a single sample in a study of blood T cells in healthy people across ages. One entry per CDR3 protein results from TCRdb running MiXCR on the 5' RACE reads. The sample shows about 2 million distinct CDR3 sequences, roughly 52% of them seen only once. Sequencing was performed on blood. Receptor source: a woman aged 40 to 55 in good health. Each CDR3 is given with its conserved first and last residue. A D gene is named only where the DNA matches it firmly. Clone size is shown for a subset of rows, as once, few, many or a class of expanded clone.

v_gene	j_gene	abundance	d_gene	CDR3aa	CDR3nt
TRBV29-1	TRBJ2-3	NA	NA	CSTAGVDTQYF	TGCAGCACGGCTGGGGTAGATACGCAGTATTTT
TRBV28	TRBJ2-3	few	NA	CASSLFSGRTDTQYF	TGTGCCAGCAGTTTGTTTTCTGGCCGGACAGATACGCAGTATTTT
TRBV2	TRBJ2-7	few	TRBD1	CADSQGQSAYEQYF	TGTGCCGACAGTCAGGGACAGAGCGCCTACGAGCAGTACTTC
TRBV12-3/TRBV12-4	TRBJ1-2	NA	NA	CASSLGLNYDGYTF	TGTGCCAGCAGTTTGGGTCTTAACTATGATGGCTACACCTTC
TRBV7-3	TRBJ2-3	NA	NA	CASSLIVSGVPTDTQYF	TGTGCCAGCAGCTTAATCGTCAGCGGAGTACCCACAGATACGCAGTATTTT
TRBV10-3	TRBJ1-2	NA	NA	CATDPGEPYGYTF	TGTGCCACCGACCCCGGGGAACCCTATGGCTACACCTTC
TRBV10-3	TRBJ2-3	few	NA	CANLIYRSRDPPDTQYF	TGTGCCAACCTAATCTACCGTTCCCGGGACCCCCCCGATACGCAGTATTTT
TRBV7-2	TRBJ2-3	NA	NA	CAGSTGQHDTQYF	TGTGCCGGATCGACTGGACAGCATGATACGCAGTATTTT
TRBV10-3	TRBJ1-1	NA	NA	CAISGLLNTEAFF	TGTGCCATCAGTGGACTCTTGAACACTGAAGCTTTCTTT
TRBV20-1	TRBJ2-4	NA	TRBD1	CSAPTGGPNIQYF	TGCAGTGCTCCGACAGGGGGGCCAAACATTCAGTACTTC
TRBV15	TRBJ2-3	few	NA	CATSRDQTAGDTQYF	TGTGCCACCAGCAGAGATCAAACGGCGGGAGATACGCAGTATTTT
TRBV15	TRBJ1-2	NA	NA	CATTGGYGYTF	TGTGCCACCACCGGGGGCTATGGCTACACCTTC
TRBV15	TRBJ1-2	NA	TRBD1	CATRHTGGAFYGYTF	TGTGCCACCAGGCATACAGGGGGCGCCTTCTATGGCTACACCTTC
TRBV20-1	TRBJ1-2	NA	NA	CSAPVPSGYTF	TGCAGTGCGCCCGTTCCTTCGGGCTACACCTTC
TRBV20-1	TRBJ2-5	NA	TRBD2	CSARGLAGMETQYF	TGCAGTGCTAGGGGGCTAGCGGGGATGGAGACCCAGTACTTC
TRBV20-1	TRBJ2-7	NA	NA	CSASLQRQYF	TGCAGTGCTAGTCTCCAGAGACAGTACTTC
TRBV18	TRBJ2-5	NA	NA	CASSLNRGIQETQYF	TGTGCCAGCTCACTCAATCGCGGGATACAAGAGACCCAGTACTTC
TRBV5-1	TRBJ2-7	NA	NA	CASSLSSNEQYF	TGCGCCAGCAGCTTGAGTTCGAACGAGCAGTACTTC
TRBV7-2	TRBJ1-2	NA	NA	CASSLDRTAPYGYTF	TGTGCCAGCAGCTTAGATCGGACAGCCCCCTATGGCTACACCTTC
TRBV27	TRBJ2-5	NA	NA	CASRPQGFQETQYF	TGTGCCAGCAGGCCACAGGGTTTCCAAGAGACCCAGTACTTC
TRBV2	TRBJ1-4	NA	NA	CASSDFGDIGYEKLFF	TGTGCCAGCAGTGATTTTGGGGACATCGGCTATGAAAAACTGTTTTTT
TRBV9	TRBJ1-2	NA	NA	CASRGVVNYGYTF	TGTGCCAGCAGAGGGGTCGTGAACTATGGCTACACCTTC
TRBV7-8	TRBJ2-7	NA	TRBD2	CASSLGGGVNEQYF	TGTGCCAGCAGCTTAGGGGGAGGGGTCAACGAGCAGTACTTC
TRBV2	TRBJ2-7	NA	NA	CASRAGTTVSYEQYF	TGTGCCAGCAGGGCAGGGACAACGGTCTCCTACGAGCAGTACTTC
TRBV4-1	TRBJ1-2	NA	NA	CASSQSGQDGYTF	TGCGCCAGCAGCCAATCTGGGCAGGATGGCTACACCTTC
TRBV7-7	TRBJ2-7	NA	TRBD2	CASSLGTSGSSSYNEQYF	TGTGCTAGCAGCTTGGGGACTAGCGGAAGCAGCTCCTACAATGAGCAGTACTTC
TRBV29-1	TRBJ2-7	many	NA	CSVVVVGEQYF	TGCAGCGTTGTTGTGGTCGGCGAGCAGTACTTC
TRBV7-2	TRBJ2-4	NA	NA	CASSLDSVQNIQYF	TGTGCCAGCAGCTTGGACTCGGTCCAAAACATTCAGTACTTC
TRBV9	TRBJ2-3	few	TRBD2	CASNPGGFDTQYF	TGTGCCAGCAACCCGGGGGGTTTTGATACGCAGTATTTT
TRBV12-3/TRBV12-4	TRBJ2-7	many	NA	CASSPADRFADEQYF	TGTGCCAGCAGTCCAGCCGACAGATTCGCGGACGAGCAGTACTTC
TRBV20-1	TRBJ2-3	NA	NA	CSARVENTQYF	TGCAGTGCTAGAGTGGAGAATACGCAGTATTTT
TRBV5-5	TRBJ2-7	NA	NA	CASTGPHGPYEQYF	TGTGCCAGCACCGGGCCACATGGGCCCTACGAGCAGTACTTC
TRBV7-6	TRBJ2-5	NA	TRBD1	CASSPKDRGEEQYF	TGTGCCAGCAGTCCAAAAGACAGGGGGGAAGAGCAGTACTTT
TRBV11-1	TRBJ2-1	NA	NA	CASSRGPVDEQFF	TGTGCCAGCAGCCGTGGACCAGTTGATGAGCAGTTCTTC
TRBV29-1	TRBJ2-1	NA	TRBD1	CSGTQGDNEQFF	TGCAGCGGCACACAGGGGGACAATGAGCAGTTCTTC
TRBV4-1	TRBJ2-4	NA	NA	CASSQDVNKNIQYF	TGCGCCAGCAGCCAAGATGTAAACAAAAACATTCAGTACTTC
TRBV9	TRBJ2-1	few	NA	CASSVGLNEQFF	TGTGCCAGCAGCGTCGGCCTCAATGAGCAGTTCTTC
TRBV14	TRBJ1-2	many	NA	CASSQDVSDNYGYTF	TGTGCCAGCAGCCAAGATGTTTCGGATAACTATGGCTACACCTTC
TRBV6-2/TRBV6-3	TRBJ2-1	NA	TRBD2	CASRLAGSYNEQFF	TGTGCCAGCAGACTAGCGGGGTCTTACAATGAGCAGTTCTTC
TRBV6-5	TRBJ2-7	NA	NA	CASSLKGHASSYEQYF	TGTGCCAGCAGTCTTAAGGGACATGCAAGCTCCTACGAGCAGTACTTC
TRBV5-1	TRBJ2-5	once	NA	CASSQLDSDGETQYF	TGCGCCAGCAGCCAACTGGACTCGGACGGGGAGACCCAGTACTTC
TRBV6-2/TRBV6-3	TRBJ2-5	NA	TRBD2	CASSRLAGFQRVETQYF	TGTGCCAGCAGTCGACTAGCGGGGTTCCAAAGAGTGGAGACCCAGTACTTC
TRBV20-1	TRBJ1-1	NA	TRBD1	CSARVTRQGHFMNTEAFF	TGCAGTGCTAGAGTTACGAGACAGGGCCATTTCATGAACACTGAAGCTTTCTTT
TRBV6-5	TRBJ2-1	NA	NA	CASRDDGRSYNEQFF	TGTGCCAGCAGGGACGACGGACGCTCCTACAATGAGCAGTTCTTC
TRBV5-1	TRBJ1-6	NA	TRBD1	CASSPTIRGSSYNSPLHF	TGCGCCAGCAGCCCGACGATCAGGGGGAGCTCCTATAATTCACCCCTCCACTTT
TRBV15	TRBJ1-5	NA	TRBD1	CATSPRTGSNQPQHF	TGTGCCACCAGCCCTCGGACAGGGAGCAATCAGCCCCAGCATTTT
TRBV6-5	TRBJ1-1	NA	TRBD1	CASSPLDRGNTEAFF	TGTGCCAGCAGCCCCTTAGACAGGGGGAACACTGAAGCTTTCTTT
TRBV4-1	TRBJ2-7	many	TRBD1	CASSHSGTGAYEQYF	TGCGCCAGCAGCCACTCCGGGACAGGGGCCTACGAGCAGTACTTC
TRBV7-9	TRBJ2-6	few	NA	CASSLGLTGASGANVLTF	TGTGCCAGCAGCTTAGGCCTGACAGGAGCCTCTGGGGCCAACGTCCTGACTTTC
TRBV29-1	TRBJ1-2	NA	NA	CSVEDHYSRGNHGYTF	TGCAGCGTTGAAGATCATTACAGCCGGGGTAACCATGGCTACACCTTC
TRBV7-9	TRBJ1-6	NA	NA	CASSPPQGGMSPLHF	TGTGCCAGCAGCCCCCCGCAGGGAGGGATGTCACCCCTCCACTTT
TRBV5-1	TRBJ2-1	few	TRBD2	CASSLVAGGPSNEQFF	TGCGCCAGCAGCTTGGTAGCGGGGGGGCCCAGCAATGAGCAGTTCTTC
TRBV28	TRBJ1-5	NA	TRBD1	CATQTGWTGDNRPQHF	TGTGCCACCCAGACTGGATGGACAGGGGACAATCGGCCCCAGCATTTT
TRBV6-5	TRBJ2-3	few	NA	CAAGGGTDTQYF	TGTGCCGCTGGCGGGGGCACAGATACGCAGTATTTT
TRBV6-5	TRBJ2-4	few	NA	CASEGGVGNIQYF	TGTGCCAGCGAGGGCGGAGTCGGAAACATTCAGTACTTC